This is a list of T cell receptor beta chains from one sample in a study of control samples from healthy donors and cancer patients. Method: immunoSEQ multiplex PCR; TCRdb's copy keeps in-frame clones and lacks some. Of some 200,000 clones in the sample, 85% to 95% are singletons; the top ten hold more than 1.3%. Sequenced input: blood. Receptor source: a man aged 50-59 years in good health. Each CDR3 is given with its conserved first and last residue. The order of the fields is clone size, D gene, V gene, J gene, CDR3 DNA, CDR3 protein. D genes are given only for firm matches. The size of a clone is reported for some rows only, either as once, few or many, or as a class for expanded clones.

clone_size: .
d_call: TRBD2
v_call: TRBV7-3
j_call: TRBJ2-3
cdr3_nt: TGTGCCAGCAGCATAACTAGCGGGGGAGGGAAAGATACGCAGTATTTT
cdr3_aa: CASSITSGGGKDTQYF

clone_size: .
d_call: .
v_call: TRBV18
j_call: TRBJ2-3
cdr3_nt: TGTGCCAGCTCACAGGGCCTCACAGATACGCAGTATTTT
cdr3_aa: CASSQGLTDTQYF

clone_size: .
d_call: .
v_call: TRBV6-4
j_call: TRBJ1-2
cdr3_nt: TGTGCCAGCAGGCCGGTCGGAGGGATGGGTTACTATGGCTACACCTTC
cdr3_aa: CASRPVGGMGYYGYTF

clone_size: .
d_call: .
v_call: TRBV27
j_call: TRBJ1-5
cdr3_nt: TGTGCCAGCAGTTCCCTCTCGGGGGATCAGCCCCAGCATTTT
cdr3_aa: CASSSLSGDQPQHF

clone_size: .
d_call: .
v_call: TRBV6-6
j_call: TRBJ1-1
cdr3_nt: TGTGCCAGCAGTCAGGGGAGGGGGGGGAACACTGAAGCTTTCTTT
cdr3_aa: CASSQGRGGNTEAFF

clone_size: .
d_call: .
v_call: TRBV25-1
j_call: TRBJ1-4
cdr3_nt: TGTGCCAGCAGTGTCCATGGGGGTGATGAAAAACTGTTTTTT
cdr3_aa: CASSVHGGDEKLFF

clone_size: .
d_call: .
v_call: TRBV28
j_call: TRBJ2-7
cdr3_nt: TGTGCCAGCAGGCTAGGTGGGGTCTCCTACGAGCAGTACTTC
cdr3_aa: CASRLGGVSYEQYF

clone_size: .
d_call: TRBD2
v_call: TRBV7-7
j_call: TRBJ2-7
cdr3_nt: TGTGCTAGCAGCTTAGCAGACGGGGGGACCTACGAGCAGTACTTC
cdr3_aa: CASSLADGGTYEQYF

clone_size: .
d_call: .
v_call: TRBV2
j_call: TRBJ1-2
cdr3_nt: TGTGCCAGCAATTATGGGGTGAGCTATGGCTACACCTTC
cdr3_aa: CASNYGVSYGYTF

clone_size: .
d_call: TRBD1
v_call: TRBV19
j_call: TRBJ1-5
cdr3_nt: TGTGCCAGTAGTATCCCGCTTCGGGGGCAGGGGGCTGGTCAGCCCCAGCATTTT
cdr3_aa: CASSIPLRGQGAGQPQHF

clone_size: .
d_call: .
v_call: TRBV18
j_call: TRBJ2-7
cdr3_nt: TGTGCCAGCTCACCGGCAGAATCCTACGAGCAGTACTTC
cdr3_aa: CASSPAESYEQYF

clone_size: .
d_call: TRBD1
v_call: TRBV28
j_call: TRBJ2-5
cdr3_nt: TGTGCCAGCAGAGATCCGGGACAGGGGTGGGAGACCCAGTACTTC
cdr3_aa: CASRDPGQGWETQYF

clone_size: .
d_call: .
v_call: TRBV4-1
j_call: TRBJ2-1
cdr3_nt: TGCGCCAGCAGCCAAGATCACTACTCCGCGTACAATGAGCAGTTCTTC
cdr3_aa: CASSQDHYSAYNEQFF

clone_size: once
d_call: TRBD1
v_call: TRBV7-2
j_call: TRBJ1-2
cdr3_nt: TGTGCCAGCAGCTTCATGAGACAGGGGGACGGCTACACCTTC
cdr3_aa: CASSFMRQGDGYTF